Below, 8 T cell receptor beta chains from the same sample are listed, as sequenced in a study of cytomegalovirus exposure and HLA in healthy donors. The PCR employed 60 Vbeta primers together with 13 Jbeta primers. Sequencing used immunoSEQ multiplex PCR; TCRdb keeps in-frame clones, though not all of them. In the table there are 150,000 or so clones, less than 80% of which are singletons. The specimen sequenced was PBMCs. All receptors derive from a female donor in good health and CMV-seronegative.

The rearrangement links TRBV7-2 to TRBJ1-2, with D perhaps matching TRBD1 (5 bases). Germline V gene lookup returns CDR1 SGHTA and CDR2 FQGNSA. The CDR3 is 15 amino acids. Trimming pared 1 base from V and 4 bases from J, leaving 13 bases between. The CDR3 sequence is CASSLVGGMGYGYTF. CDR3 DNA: TGTGCCAGCAGCTTAGTCGGGGGGATGGGCTATGGCTACACCTTC.

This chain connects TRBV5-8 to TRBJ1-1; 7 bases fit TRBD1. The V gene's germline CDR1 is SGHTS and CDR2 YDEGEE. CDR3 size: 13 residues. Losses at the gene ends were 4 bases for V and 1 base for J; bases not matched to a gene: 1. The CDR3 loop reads CASSGQANTEAFF. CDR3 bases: TGTGCCAGCAGCGGACAGGCGAACACTGAAGCTTTCTTT.

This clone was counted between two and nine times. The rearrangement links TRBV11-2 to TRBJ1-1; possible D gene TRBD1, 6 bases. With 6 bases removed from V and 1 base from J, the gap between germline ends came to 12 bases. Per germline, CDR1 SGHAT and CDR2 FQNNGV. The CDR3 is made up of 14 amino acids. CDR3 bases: TGTGCCAGCAGTCGGCAACAGGGGAACACTGAAGCTTTCTTT. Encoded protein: CASSRQQGNTEAFF.

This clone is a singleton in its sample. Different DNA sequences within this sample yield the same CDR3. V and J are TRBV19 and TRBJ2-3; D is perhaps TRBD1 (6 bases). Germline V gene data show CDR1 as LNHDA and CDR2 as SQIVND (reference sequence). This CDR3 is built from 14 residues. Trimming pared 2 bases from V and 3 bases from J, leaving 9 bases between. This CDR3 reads CASSIKGDTDTQYF. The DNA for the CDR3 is TGTGCCAGTAGTATAAAGGGGGATACAGATACGCAGTATTTT.

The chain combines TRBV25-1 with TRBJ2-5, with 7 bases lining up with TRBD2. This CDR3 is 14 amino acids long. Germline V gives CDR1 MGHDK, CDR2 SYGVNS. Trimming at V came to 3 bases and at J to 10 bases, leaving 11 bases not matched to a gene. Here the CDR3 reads CASSDSGTIQGQYF. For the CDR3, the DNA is TGTGCCAGCAGTGACTCCGGGACTATCCAGGGCCAGTACTTC.

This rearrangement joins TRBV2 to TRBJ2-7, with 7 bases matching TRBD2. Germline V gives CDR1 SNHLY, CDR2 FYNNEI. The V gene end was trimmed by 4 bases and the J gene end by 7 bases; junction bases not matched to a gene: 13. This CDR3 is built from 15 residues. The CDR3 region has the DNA TGTGCCAGCAGTGTTTGGACGAGCGGGGCCGGGGAGCAGTACTTC. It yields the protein CASSVWTSGAGEQYF.

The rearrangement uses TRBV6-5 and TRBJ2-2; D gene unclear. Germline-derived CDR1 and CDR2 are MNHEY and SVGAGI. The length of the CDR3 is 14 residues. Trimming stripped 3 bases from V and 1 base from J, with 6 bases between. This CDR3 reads CASSYGRNTGELFF. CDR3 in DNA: TGTGCCAGCAGTTATGGCAGGAACACCGGGGAGCTGTTTTTT.

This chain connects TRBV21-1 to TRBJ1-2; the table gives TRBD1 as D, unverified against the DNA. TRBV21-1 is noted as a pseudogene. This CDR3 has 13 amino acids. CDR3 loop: CATRQGPPRGYTF. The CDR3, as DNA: TGTGCCACGAGACAGGGACCTCCTCGGGGCTACACCTTC.